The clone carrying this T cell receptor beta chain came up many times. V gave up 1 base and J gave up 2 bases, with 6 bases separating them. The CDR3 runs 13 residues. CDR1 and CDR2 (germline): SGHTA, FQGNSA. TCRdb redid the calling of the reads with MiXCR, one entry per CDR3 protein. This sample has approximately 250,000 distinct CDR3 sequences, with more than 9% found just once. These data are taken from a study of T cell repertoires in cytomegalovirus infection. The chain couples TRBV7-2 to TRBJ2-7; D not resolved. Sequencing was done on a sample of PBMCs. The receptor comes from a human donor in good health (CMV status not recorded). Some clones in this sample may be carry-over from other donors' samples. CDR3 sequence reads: CASSLETAYEQYF. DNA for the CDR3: TGTGCCAGCAGCTTAGAAACGGCCTACGAGCAGTACTTC.